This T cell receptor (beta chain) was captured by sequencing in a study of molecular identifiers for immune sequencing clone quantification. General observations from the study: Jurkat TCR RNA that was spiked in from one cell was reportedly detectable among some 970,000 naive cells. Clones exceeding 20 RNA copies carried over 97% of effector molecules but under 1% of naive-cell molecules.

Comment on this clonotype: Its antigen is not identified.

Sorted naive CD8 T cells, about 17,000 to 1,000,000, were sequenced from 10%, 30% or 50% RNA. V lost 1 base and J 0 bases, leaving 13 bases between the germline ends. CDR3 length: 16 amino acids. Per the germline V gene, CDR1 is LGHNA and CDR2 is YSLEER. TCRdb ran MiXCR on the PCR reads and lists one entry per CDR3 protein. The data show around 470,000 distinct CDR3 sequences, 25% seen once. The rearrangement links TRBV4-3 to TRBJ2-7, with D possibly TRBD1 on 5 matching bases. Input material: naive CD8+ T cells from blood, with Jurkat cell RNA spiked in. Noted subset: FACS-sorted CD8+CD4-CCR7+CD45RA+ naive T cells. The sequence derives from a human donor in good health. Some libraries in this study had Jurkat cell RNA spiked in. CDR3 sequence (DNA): TGCGCCAGCAGCCAAGGTCTGGGGCGAGTCTCCTACGAGCAGTACTTC. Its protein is CASSQGLGRVSYEQYF.